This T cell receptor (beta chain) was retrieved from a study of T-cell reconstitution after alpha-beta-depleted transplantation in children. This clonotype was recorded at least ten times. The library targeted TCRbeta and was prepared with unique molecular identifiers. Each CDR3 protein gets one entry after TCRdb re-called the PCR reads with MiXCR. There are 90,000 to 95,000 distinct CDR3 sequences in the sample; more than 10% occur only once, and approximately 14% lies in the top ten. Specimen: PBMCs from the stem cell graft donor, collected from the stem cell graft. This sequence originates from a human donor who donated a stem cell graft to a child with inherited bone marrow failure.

Here the CDR3 reads CASSLRDTPSSSYGYTF. CDR3 bases: TGCGCCAGCAGCCTTCGGGACACTCCTTCAAGCAGCTATGGCTACACCTTC. The chain carries TRBV4-3 and TRBJ1-2; D is perhaps TRBD1 (6 bases). Germline V lookup: CDR1 LGHNA, CDR2 YSLEER. There are 17 residues in the CDR3. Trimming left V 4 bases short and J 4 bases short, with 22 bases between.